The T cell receptor beta chain described here comes from a study of OX40 agonist ivuxolimab in advanced cancers. Produced via immunoSEQ multiplex PCR; TCRdb's table is partial and in-frame only. The sample includes about 64,000 clones, approximately 85% of them seen just once. The germline V gene has CDR1 LNHDA and CDR2 SQIVND (reference sequence). The CDR3 covers 16 residues. Trimming cost V 5 bases and J 5 bases, with 21 bases left between them. The chain carries TRBV19 and TRBJ1-1; D unclear. This receptor was identified in an adult with an advanced solid tumor such as melanoma, head and neck, liver or kidney cancer. This specimen was CD4+ or CD8+ T cells sorted from blood, taken in a trial of the OX40 agonist ivuxolimab. CDR3 bases: TGTGCCAGTAGTTCGACCGCTAGAATCGGGGTAACTGAAGCTTTCTTT. Amino acid sequence: CASSSTARIGVTEAFF.